Sequencing of this T cell receptor beta chain was carried out in a study of early T cells in non-severe SARS-CoV-2 infection. Researchers tagged individual cDNA molecules with unique molecular identifiers. TCRdb passed the 5' RACE reads through MiXCR, listing each CDR3 protein once. Here the sample spans some 36,000 distinct CDR3 sequences, 5.9% being singletons. In germline, CDR1 is DFQATT, CDR2 SNEGSKA (reference sequence). V lost 5 bases, J lost 2 bases, and 3 bases stayed unmatched. The CDR3 sequence is 15 residues long. Regarding the study as a whole: VDJdb matching, biased toward anti-spike CD8 responses, missed private and CD4 specificities.

This clonotype was counted ten times or more. Its antigen remains unidentified. The gene calls are TRBV20-1 and TRBJ2-2; 12 nucleotides agree with TRBD2. The sample taken for sequencing was whole blood. The receptor comes from an adult who was a healthcare worker with PCR-confirmed SARS-CoV-2 infection or an uninfected control (not recorded which). CDR3 sequence reads: CSAETSGSNTGELFF. The CDR3 nucleotides are TGCAGTGCTGAGACTAGCGGGAGTAACACCGGGGAGCTGTTTTTT.